This T cell receptor beta chain appears in the sequencing data of a study of cytomegalovirus exposure and HLA in healthy donors (dated by TCRdb to about 2017). Some background on the complete study: An earlier analysis of approximately 590 of the donors reported roughly 270 Gb of sequence data and roughly 100 million unique TCR beta sequences from 150 million to 200 million T cells. An early release that covered about 600 HLA-typed donors contained approximately 300 gigabases of sequencing data and tens of millions of unique TCR sequences. The genetic ancestry cluster associated with self-reported Caucasian donors included over 65% of the roughly 400 genotyped donors. The study aimed to test whether signatures of past pathogen exposure could be identified by cataloging public T cell receptors. Using immunosequencing, the study profiled T cell repertoires from roughly 650 subjects and related those repertoires to cytomegalovirus serostatus. In addition to the first cohort of roughly 670 subjects, a separate validation cohort of approximately 110 different subjects was used. High-throughput TCR immunosequencing, statistical association of individual TCRs with disease status, and machine learning were combined to predict cytomegalovirus infection status. A later analysis re-examined previously published TCR beta repertoires from 600 to 700 donors and added high-resolution HLA genotyping to investigate patterns of TCR occurrence. The later analysis used no new phenotypic data to find candidate immune exposures, relying instead on TCR beta sequences and their occurrence across donors. In an earlier analysis of roughly 540 of the donors, high-throughput TCR beta sequencing was used to judge whether each TCR beta V gene segment behaved as functional or pseudogenic. Donor age, sex, ethnicity and CMV serostatus were compiled together with the repertoire data. A later genetic analysis took genome-wide SNP genotypes for about 55% of the 666 donors and used that subset as a discovery cohort. Every discovery cohort repertoire had been produced on one sequencing platform. Class I and class II HLA loci were covered by the typing at four-digit resolution. Typing coverage differed by locus: A, B, C, DRB1 and DQB1 were typed in roughly 620-630 donors, DQA1 in 522, DPA1 in some 570, and DPB1 in roughly 450. Four or five DR-DQ haplotypes were handled as single units for association and clustering because linkage in the cohort was strong. Across around 400 genotyped donors of the cohort, an average of approximately 200,000 unique TCR beta nucleotide sequences per donor were sequenced, and approximately 19% of those sequences were non-productive.

In total, 630 or so healthy bone marrow donors made up the cohort. All cohort members were sampled while nominally healthy, although unrecorded immune exposures were likely present. The donor tested CMV seropositive, placing the donor among the 290 or so seropositive members of the cohort. A peripheral blood sample was provided by each donor, and peripheral blood mononuclear cells were used for TCR beta sequencing. Genomic DNA extraction from the blood cell samples was performed with the Qiagen DNeasy Blood Extraction Kit. Its CDR3 holds 15 amino acids, cysteine through phenylalanine. Solely the CDR3 DNA is kept, with 45 bases framed from the first base. From V the trimming removes 5 bases and from J it removes 4 bases, while the gene matches leave 11 bases of the junction unaccounted for. In the germline V gene, CDR1 corresponds to SQVTM and CDR2 to ANQGSEA. In the case of this clone: Its antigen is currently not known. Per-nucleotide qualities are absent, and no much larger clonotype sits a single base away.

Broad study findings and their caveats: CMV serostatus was the only immune exposure information available for the cohort. A few of the identified cytomegalovirus-associated TCR beta chains were confirmed in vitro to be specific for cytomegalovirus antigens. Because some donors lacked HLA typing at each locus, the association tests relied only on the typed subset. A later genetic analysis reported fewer N-insertions in productive TCRs among donors in an Asian-associated ancestry cluster than the roughly 690-donor mean. The classifier was reported to diagnose cytomegalovirus status with high specificity and sensitivity in both the original and validation cohorts. Compared with equally common non-associated chains, HLA-associated TCR beta chains in a later analysis were more clonally expanded and had lower generation probabilities. V-gene and J-gene trimming of TCR beta chains was associated with a missense DCLRE1C variant in a later genetic analysis, and the association was replicated in an independent cohort. Only TCR beta chains were sequenced in this cohort, and the absence of alpha or paired-chain data limited detectable features. Over 15 rarely observed V segments, including chromosome 9 orphons, were excluded from the earlier analysis of some 590 of the donors because counts were too low. Linkage disequilibrium might explain the correlated functional status among segregating V segments, but an unknown experimental factor could not be excluded. Presence/absence analyses assumed roughly uniform sequencing depth across donors, an assumption that may not hold. Some IMGT-functional V segments, including TRBV6-2 and TRBV6-3, could not be told apart with the 87-base-pair reads, so those segments were excluded. A cluster of highly shared sequence variants was judged likely to be a technical artifact of the sequencing pipeline. In a later analysis, TCR association rates were found to vary across HLA loci, with the most associated TCRs seen for DRB1 alleles and the fewest for HLA-C alleles. While some public TCRs were present in many individuals, most TCR sequences turned up only very rarely across donors. In a later analysis, several top co-occurrence clusters were reported to appear linked to parvovirus B19, influenza, CMV and Epstein-Barr virus. A further reported finding was that TCR beta sequences accurately predicted the HLA-A and HLA-B alleles for most subjects in the first cohort. According to a later analysis, most CMV-associated TCR beta chains appeared to be HLA-restricted, and the HLA associations seemed to be driven largely by CMV exposure. In the study, some 160 TCR beta chains were listed as associated with cytomegalovirus. A later analysis associated 16,951 TCR beta sequences with specific HLA alleles at a false discovery rate of 0.05. Strong co-occurrence of HLA alleles, especially DR and DQ, made assigning TCR associations to individual alleles difficult. According to the authors, the approach could potentially be generalized to other disease states and immunological phenotypes. An earlier analysis of around 500 of the donors showed that most TCR beta V segments appeared in productive rearrangements either about 87% or about 30% of the time, which broadly matched IMGT annotations.

Receptor libraries were prepared by the immunoSEQ multiplex PCR assay. The multiplex PCR relied on a mix of 60 forward primers for TCR Vbeta segments and 13 reverse primers for TCR Jbeta segments. The CDR3 region of rearranged TCR beta genes was amplified from genomic DNA by a multiplex PCR assay. The amplified TCR beta libraries were sequenced on the Illumina HiSeq System as 87-base-pair reads. Concerning the study's data processing: A later analysis tallied about 77 million unique TCR beta chains across the 700 or so repertoires, and some 10 million of those chains were shared by two or more donors. Raw reads were error-corrected and collapsed into unique sequences with a nearest-neighbor algorithm that merged closely related sequences to remove PCR and sequencing errors. V, D and J gene segments were assigned by aligning CDR3 sequences to IMGT reference sequences. For a sequence to be retained, a match of at least six nucleotides was required to both a V gene segment and a J gene segment. Rearrangements were classified as productive when the CDR3 lacked stop codons and remained in frame with V and J, and all other rearrangements were classified as non-productive. CDR3 was defined according to IMGT convention as the region running from the second conserved V-encoded cysteine to the conserved J-encoded phenylalanine. In an earlier analysis of approximately 590 of the donors, sequences lacking an unambiguous match to a single V gene segment were excluded. An earlier analysis of 587 of the donors called V segments functional above 56.7% productive rearrangements and segregating when the between-donor standard deviation exceeded 5%. A statistical classification framework was built to diagnose cytomegalovirus status from the catalog of TCR beta chain sequences. V and J gene assignment, in a later analysis, came from comparing TCR nucleotide sequences with IMGT/GENE-DB human TR gene sequences. A later analysis assigned CDR3 sequences and most-parsimonious VDJ recombination scenarios with the TCRdist pipeline. In a later analysis, each TCR beta chain was defined by its CDR3 amino acid sequence together with its V-gene family, and reads without a unique V-gene family were excluded. To address suspected cross-contamination and a sequencing artifact, a later analysis removed under 600 highly shared, low-generation-probability nucleotide sequences. A later analysis calculated a clonal expansion index for each public chain from normalized within-repertoire ranks of inferred template counts. A later analysis computed generation probabilities with a VDJ recombination model fitted to out-of-frame rearrangements, and checked the results against IGoR. Hypergeometric tests were used in a later analysis to score TCR-TCR, TCR-HLA and TCR-CMV co-occurrence, with a repertoire-size bias correction applied to the TCR pairs. In a later analysis, false discovery rates were estimated by permuting HLA or CMV assignments 20 times. In a later analysis, co-occurring TCRs were grouped using DBSCAN, with TCRdist sequence similarity added in when clustering inside HLA-allele-positive subsets. For co-occurrence clustering, repertoires with fewer than 30,000 or more than 120,000 public chains were excluded, along with a handful of repertoires with anomalous nucleotide sharing. In its TCRdb copy, this immuneACCESS table keeps in-frame sequences only and misses some clones. Where compared with another copy, unresolved V genes explain less than half of these, and the others have no known cause. V and J calls and clone size are those listed in that table; D and trimming were worked out from the DNA. The sample yields roughly 200,000 clones; 70% to 85% were counted once. In total, the top ten clones hold around 3.6% of the sample.

The sample taken for sequencing was PBMCs. The rearrangement joined TRBV29-1 to TRBJ2-7; 10 junctional bases match TRBD1. The clonotype comes from a man in his forties or fifties in good health and CMV-seropositive. CDR3 region: CSVTNGGQGQYEQYF. The nucleotide sequence reads as follows: TGCAGCGTTACCAATGGGGGACAGGGGCAATACGAGCAGTACTTC.